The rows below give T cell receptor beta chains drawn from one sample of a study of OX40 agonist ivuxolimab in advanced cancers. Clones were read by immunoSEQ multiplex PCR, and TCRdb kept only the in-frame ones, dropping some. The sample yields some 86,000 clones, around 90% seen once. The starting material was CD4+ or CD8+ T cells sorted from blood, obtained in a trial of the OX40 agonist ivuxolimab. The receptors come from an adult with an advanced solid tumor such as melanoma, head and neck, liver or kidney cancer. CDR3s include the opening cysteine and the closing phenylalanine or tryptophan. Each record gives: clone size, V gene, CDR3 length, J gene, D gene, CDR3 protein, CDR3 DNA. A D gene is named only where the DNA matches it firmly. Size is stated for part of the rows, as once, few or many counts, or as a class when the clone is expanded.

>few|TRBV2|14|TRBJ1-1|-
CASSEEIRNTEAFF
TGTGCCAGCAGTGAAGAAATACGAAACACTGAAGCTTTCTTT
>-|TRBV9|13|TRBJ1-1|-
CASSVVPNTEAFF
TGTGCCAGCAGCGTAGTACCGAACACTGAAGCTTTCTTT
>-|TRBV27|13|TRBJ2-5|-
CASTHPGEETQYF
TGTGCCAGCACCCATCCCGGGGAAGAGACCCAGTACTTC
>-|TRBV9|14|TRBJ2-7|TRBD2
CASSEGLAGVEQYF
TGTGCCAGCAGCGAGGGACTAGCGGGGGTCGAGCAGTACTTC
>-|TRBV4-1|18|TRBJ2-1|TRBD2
CASSPPFRLAGDYNEQFF
TGCGCCAGCAGTCCTCCCTTCCGACTAGCGGGGGACTACAATGAGCAGTTCTTC
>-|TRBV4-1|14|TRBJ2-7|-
CASSQGTLSYEQYF
TGCGCCAGCAGCCAAGGGACTCTTTCCTACGAGCAGTACTTC
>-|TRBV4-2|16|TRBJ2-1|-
CASSPEGERAYNEQFF
TGTGCCAGCAGCCCAGAAGGGGAGCGGGCCTACAATGAGCAGTTCTTC
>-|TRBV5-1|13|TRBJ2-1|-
CASSLAIGFEQFF
TGCGCCAGCAGCTTGGCCATAGGATTTGAGCAGTTCTTC
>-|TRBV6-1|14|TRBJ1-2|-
CASSGNGQTYGYTF
TGTGCCAGCAGTGGAAACGGACAGACCTATGGCTACACCTTC
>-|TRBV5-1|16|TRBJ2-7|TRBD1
CASSPNPGQGGYEQYF
TGCGCCAGCAGTCCTAATCCGGGACAGGGGGGTTACGAGCAGTACTTC
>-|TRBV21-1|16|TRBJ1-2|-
CASSKPGGVENYGYTF
TGTGCCAGCAGCAAACCCGGAGGGGTTGAAAACTATGGCTACACCTTC
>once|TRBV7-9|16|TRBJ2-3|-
CASTDNLGALADTQYF
TGTGCCAGCACAGACAATTTAGGAGCGTTGGCAGATACGCAGTATTTT
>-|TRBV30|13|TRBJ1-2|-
CAWDNTGREGYTF
TGTGCCTGGGATAACACAGGGCGGGAAGGCTACACCTTC
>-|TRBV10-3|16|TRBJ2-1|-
CAISAPERNSYNEQFF
TGTGCCATCAGCGCCCCAGAGCGGAACTCCTACAATGAGCAGTTCTTC
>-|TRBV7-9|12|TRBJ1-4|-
CASSLDNEKLFF
TGTGCCAGCAGCTTAGATAACGAAAAACTGTTTTTT
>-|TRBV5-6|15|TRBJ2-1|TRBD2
CASSFWTSSYNEQFF
TGTGCCAGCAGCTTTTGGACTAGCTCCTACAATGAGCAGTTCTTC
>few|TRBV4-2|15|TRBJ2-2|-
CASSHDVTGTGELFF
TGTGCCAGCAGCCATGACGTTACTGGCACCGGGGAGCTGTTTTTT
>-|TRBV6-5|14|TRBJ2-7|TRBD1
CASSYGTGTYEQYF
TGTGCCAGCAGTTACGGGACAGGGACCTACGAGCAGTACTTC
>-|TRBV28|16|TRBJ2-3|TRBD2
CASSLPGLAGTDTQYF
TGTGCCAGCAGTTTACCCGGACTAGCGGGCACAGATACGCAGTATTTT
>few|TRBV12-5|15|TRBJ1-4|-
CASGFGYATNEKLFF
TGTGCTAGTGGTTTCGGGTATGCAACTAATGAAAAACTGTTTTTT
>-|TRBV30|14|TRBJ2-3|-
CAWSVLATTDTQYF
TGTGCCTGGAGTGTCCTAGCGACCACAGATACGCAGTATTTT
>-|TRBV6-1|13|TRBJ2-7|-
CASSEFGNYEQYF
TGTGCCAGCAGTGAATTCGGGAACTACGAGCAGTACTTC
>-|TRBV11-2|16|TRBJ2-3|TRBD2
CASSLLGEGLKDTQYF
TGTGCCAGCAGCTTATTGGGGGAGGGCCTTAAAGATACGCAGTATTTT
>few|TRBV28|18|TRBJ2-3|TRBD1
CASSYLRGQRIGTDTQYF
TGTGCCAGCAGCTATCTCCGGGGACAGAGAATTGGCACAGATACGCAGTATTTT
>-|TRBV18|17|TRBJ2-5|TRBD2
CASSTRLAGVQQETQYF
TGTGCCAGCTCAACGCGACTAGCGGGAGTGCAACAAGAGACCCAGTACTTC
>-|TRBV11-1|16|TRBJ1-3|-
CASSLDHGLNGNTIYF
TGTGCCAGCAGCTTGGACCACGGACTGAATGGAAACACCATATATTTT
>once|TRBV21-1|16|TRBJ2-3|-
CASSKTGVAPTDTQYF
TGTGCCAGCAGTAAGACAGGGGTAGCACCCACAGATACGCAGTATTTT
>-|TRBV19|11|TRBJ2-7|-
CASSGLYEQYF
TGTGCCAGTAGCGGCTTATACGAGCAGTACTTC
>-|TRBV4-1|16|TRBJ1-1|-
CASSQTPTVSYTEAFF
TGCGCCAGCAGCCAAACCCCGACAGTTTCTTACACTGAAGCTTTCTTT